Here is one T cell receptor beta chain with its context. CDR3 size: 13 residues. CDR1 is SNHLY, CDR2 FYNNEI, per germline. V was trimmed by 3 bases and J by 3 bases, leaving 8 bases between them. The source of the sample is a study of T-cell reconstitution after alpha-beta-depleted transplantation in children. Unique molecular identifiers were used in preparing the TCRbeta library. TCRdb itself ran the PCR reads through MiXCR, one entry per CDR3 protein. The sample carries 500,000 to 600,000 distinct CDR3 sequences, around 16% recorded once. The specimen comprised PBMCs from the stem cell graft donor, sampled from the stem cell graft. This chain uses TRBV2 with TRBJ2-5; D is uncertain. The receptor's source is a human donor who donated a stem cell graft to a child with acute lymphoblastic leukemia. CDR3 nucleotides: TGTGCCAGCAGTGACACGAATAAAGAGACCCAGTACTTC. This encodes CASSDTNKETQYF.